This T cell receptor beta chain was sequenced in a study of blood T cells in healthy people across ages. Isolation of PBMCs gave at least 7 million cells per sample. The germline gives CDR1 DFQATT, CDR2 SNEGSKA (reference sequence). With 6 bases clipped from V and 2 bases from J, the junction kept 11 bases outside the gene matches. The CDR3 consists of 16 residues. Primers used in a second PCR of about 6 to 11 cycles were a sample-barcoded 5' primer and a J-beta primer mix. Each cDNA molecule was tagged by a template-switch adaptor that had 12 random nucleotides. Using its own MiXCR run on the 5' RACE reads, TCRdb lists one record per CDR3 protein. This table holds 1.5 million to 2 million distinct CDR3 sequences, about 49% found once.

This sequence joins TRBV20-1 and TRBJ2-1; the match to TRBD1 covers 9 bases. The sample was blood. The receptor was derived from a woman aged 40 to 50 in good health. This CDR3 is CSAPDLDRGAYNEQFF. The CDR3 DNA follows: TGCAGTGCGCCCGACCTCGACAGGGGGGCCTACAATGAGCAGTTCTTC.